These 12 T cell receptor beta chains originate from one sample sequenced in a study of persistence of HIV-infected CD4 T cells. Sequencing used immunoSEQ version 4 in survey mode. Assay used: immunoSEQ multiplex PCR; TCRdb lists only in-frame clones, some missing. The sample shows about 30,000 clones, approximately 70% of them seen only once. Overlapping HIV-1 Gag 15-mer peptides at approximately 0.96 ug per peptide per mL were used. Sorting selected CD4+ T cells upregulating both CD40 ligand and CD69. No antigen has been assigned to these receptors. The sequencing used CD4+ T cells sorted from PBMCs after 18-hour stimulation, collected from a patient who received antiretroviral therapy. These receptors all come from an adult man with HIV who was CMV-seropositive.

The J gene is TRBJ1-2, the V gene TRBV6-5, with no clear D. The CDR3 totals 13 residues. CDR1 MNHEY and CDR2 SVGAGI come from the germline V gene. Between the trimmed V and J ends, which lost 8 bases and 5 bases, there was a span of 15 bases. CDR3 amino acids: CASGTTSGYGYTF. The CDR3 DNA reads as TGTGCCAGCGGAACTACTTCGGGGTATGGCTACACCTTC.

This clone is deemed medium-sized. V and J are TRBV3-1 (or the pseudogene TRBV3-2) and TRBJ2-7; D not certain. From germline, CDR1 is LGHDT and CDR2 YNNKEL (reference sequence). The CDR3 loop spans 15 amino acids. V lost 1 base and J lost 2, with 12 bases in between. In DNA, the CDR3 is TGTGCCAGCAGCCAAGGGGCAGGAAACCCCTACGAGCAGTACTTC. This codes for CASSQGAGNPYEQYF.

The chain couples TRBV6-1 to TRBJ2-4; 9 bases line up with TRBD1. CDR1 and CDR2 (germline): MNHNS, SASEGT. V shed 3 bases and J 1 base; nucleotides not matched to a gene: 10. This CDR3 has 18 residues. This CDR3 is CASSEGDRVAGAKNIQYF. The DNA for the CDR3 is TGTGCCAGCAGTGAGGGGGACAGGGTCGCAGGGGCCAAAAACATTCAGTACTTC.

The sample holds a few counts of this clone. The rearrangement links TRBV9 to TRBJ2-3; 7 nucleotides align to TRBD1. Per the germline V gene, CDR1 is SGDLS and CDR2 is YYNGEE. Trimming cost V 0 bases and J 4 bases; bases outside gene matches: 8. CDR3 length: 16 amino acids. The CDR3 loop is CASSVEDRQGPDTQYF. The CDR3 DNA reads TGTGCCAGCAGCGTAGAAGATAGACAGGGCCCAGATACGCAGTATTTT. Based on the CDR3 plus reference TRBV9 and TRBJ2-3, the full variable domain is DSGVTQTPKHLITATGQRVTLRCSPRSGDLSVYWYQQSLDQGLQFLIQYYNGEERAKGNILERFSAQQFPDLHSELNLSSLELGDSALYFCASSVEDRQGPDTQYFGPGTRLTVL.

This clone was counted between two and nine times. V is TRBV2 and J is TRBJ2-7, with D possibly TRBD1 on 5 matching bases. The CDR3 sequence is 15 residues long. In germline, CDR1 is SNHLY, CDR2 FYNNEI. V was trimmed by 6 bases and J by 2 bases, leaving 17 bases between them. This CDR3 reads CASSKWGGPTYEQYF. The CDR3 nucleotides read TGTGCCAGCAGCAAATGGGGCGGACCGACCTACGAGCAGTACTTC.

The V and J genes are TRBV27 and TRBJ1-5; D ambiguous. The germline CDR1 and CDR2 sequences are MNHEY and SMNVEV (reference sequence). V lost 1 base and J lost 1, with 14 bases in between. CDR3 length: 17 amino acids. The CDR3 nucleotides read TGTGCCAGCAGTTTATTTGCACCGGGCCCCAGCAATCAGCCCCAGCATTTT. Amino acids: CASSLFAPGPSNQPQHF.

The gene calls are TRBV5-1 and TRBJ2-7; D may be TRBD1 (6 bases). This CDR3 is built from 13 residues. Germline lookup yields CDR1 SGHRS and CDR2 YFSETQ. V was trimmed by 4 bases and J by 7 bases, leaving 15 bases between them. Here the CDR3 DNA reads TGCGCCAGCAGCACTAAAGTAGGGGGAGAGCAGTACTTC. Residues: CASSTKVGGEQYF.

This chain joins TRBV6-6 and TRBJ2-2; tentatively, D is TRBD1 (6 bases). V lost 4 bases and J 4 bases, leaving 10 bases between the germline ends. CDR1 MNHNY and CDR2 SVGAGI come from the germline V gene (reference sequence). The CDR3 contains 14 residues. The CDR3 here is CASSFPGATGELFF. The CDR3 region has the DNA TGTGCCAGCAGTTTTCCAGGGGCCACCGGGGAGCTGTTTTTT.

This chain joins TRBV5-1 and TRBJ2-7; D is uncertain. The germline V gene has CDR1 SGHRS and CDR2 YFSETQ. V was pared by 1 base and J by 5 bases, with 4 bases between. The CDR3 is 11 amino acids. The CDR3: CASSLMNEQYF. The CDR3, as DNA: TGCGCCAGCAGCTTGATGAACGAGCAGTACTTC.

In its sample, this clone ranks as medium-sized (0.01 to 0.1%). V is TRBV20-1 and J is TRBJ1-2; possibly TRBD1 for D (5 bases). The germline CDR1 and CDR2 sequences are DFQATT and SNEGSKA (reference sequence). The V end was cut by 3 bases, the J end by 8 bases, with 16 bases between. There are 13 residues in the CDR3. CDR3 bases: TGCAGTGCTAGTGCAGGGCTATCAGGAGGCTACACCTTC. Encoded protein: CSASAGLSGGYTF.

This sequence joins TRBV6-5 and TRBJ1-4, with 7 positions matching TRBD1. With 6 bases clipped from V and 3 bases from J, the junction kept 4 bases outside the gene matches. Germline loops: CDR1 MNHEY, CDR2 SVGAGI. CDR3 length: 14 residues. In nucleotides, the CDR3 is TGTGCCAGCAGGGAGACAGGGCCTAATGAAAAACTGTTTTTT. It specifies CASRETGPNEKLFF.

The rearrangement joins TRBV9 to TRBJ2-1, with unresolved D. Looked up from germline, CDR1 is SGDLS and CDR2 is YYNGEE. V lost 4 bases and J lost 9, with 14 bases in between. The CDR3 covers 13 residues. The CDR3 sequence: CASSLLSPSEQFF. The CDR3 DNA is TGTGCCAGCAGCCTTCTCTCACCGAGTGAGCAGTTCTTC.